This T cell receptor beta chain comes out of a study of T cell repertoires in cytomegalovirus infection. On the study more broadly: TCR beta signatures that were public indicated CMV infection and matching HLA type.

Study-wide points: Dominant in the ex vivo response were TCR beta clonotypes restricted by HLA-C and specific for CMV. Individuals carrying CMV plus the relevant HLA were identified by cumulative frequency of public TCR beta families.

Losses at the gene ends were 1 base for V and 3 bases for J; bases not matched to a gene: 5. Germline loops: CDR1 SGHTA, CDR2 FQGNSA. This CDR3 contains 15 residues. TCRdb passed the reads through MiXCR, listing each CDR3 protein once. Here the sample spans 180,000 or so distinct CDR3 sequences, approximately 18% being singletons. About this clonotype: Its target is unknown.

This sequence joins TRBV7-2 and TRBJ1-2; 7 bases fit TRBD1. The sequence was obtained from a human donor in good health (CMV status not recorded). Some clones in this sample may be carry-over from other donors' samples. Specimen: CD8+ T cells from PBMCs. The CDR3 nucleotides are TGTGCCAGCAGCTTAGGAGGGACAGCGTACTATGGCTACACCTTC. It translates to CASSLGGTAYYGYTF.